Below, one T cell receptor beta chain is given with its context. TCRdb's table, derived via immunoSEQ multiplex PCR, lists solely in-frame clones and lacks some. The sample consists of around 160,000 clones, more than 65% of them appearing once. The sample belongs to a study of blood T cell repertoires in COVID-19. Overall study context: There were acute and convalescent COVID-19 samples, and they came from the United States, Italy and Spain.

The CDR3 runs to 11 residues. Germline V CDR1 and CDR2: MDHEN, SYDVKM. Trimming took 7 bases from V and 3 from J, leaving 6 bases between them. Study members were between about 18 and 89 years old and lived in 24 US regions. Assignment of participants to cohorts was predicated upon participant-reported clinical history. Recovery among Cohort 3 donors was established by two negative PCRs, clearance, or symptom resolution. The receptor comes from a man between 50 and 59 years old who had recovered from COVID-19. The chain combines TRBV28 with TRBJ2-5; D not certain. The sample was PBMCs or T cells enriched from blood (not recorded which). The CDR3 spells CASTPKETQYF. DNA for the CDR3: TGTGCCAGCACCCCTAAAGAGACCCAGTACTTC.